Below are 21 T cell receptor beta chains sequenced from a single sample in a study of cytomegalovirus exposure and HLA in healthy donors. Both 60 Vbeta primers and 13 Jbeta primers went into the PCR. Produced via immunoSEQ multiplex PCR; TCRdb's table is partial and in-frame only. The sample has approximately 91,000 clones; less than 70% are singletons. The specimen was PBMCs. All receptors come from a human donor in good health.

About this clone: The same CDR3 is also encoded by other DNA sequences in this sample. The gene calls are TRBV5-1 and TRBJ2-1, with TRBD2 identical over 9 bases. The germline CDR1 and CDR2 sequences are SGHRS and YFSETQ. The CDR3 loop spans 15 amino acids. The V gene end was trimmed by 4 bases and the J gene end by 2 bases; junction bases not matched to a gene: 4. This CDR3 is CASSRIAGAYNEQFF. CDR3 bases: TGCGCCAGCAGCAGGATAGCGGGGGCCTACAATGAGCAGTTCTTC.

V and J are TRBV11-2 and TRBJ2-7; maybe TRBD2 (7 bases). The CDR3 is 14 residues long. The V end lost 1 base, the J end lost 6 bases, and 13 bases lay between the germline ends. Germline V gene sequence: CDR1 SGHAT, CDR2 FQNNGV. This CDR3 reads CASSLAGGPGEQYF. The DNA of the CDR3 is TGTGCCAGCAGCTTAGCGGGGGGCCCCGGCGAGCAGTACTTC.

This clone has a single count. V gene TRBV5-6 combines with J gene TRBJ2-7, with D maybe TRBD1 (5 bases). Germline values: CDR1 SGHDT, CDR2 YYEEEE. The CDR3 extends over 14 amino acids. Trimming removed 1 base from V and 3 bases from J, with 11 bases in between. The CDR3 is CASSLIGVSYEQYF. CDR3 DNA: TGTGCCAGCAGCTTGATAGGGGTAAGCTACGAGCAGTACTTC.

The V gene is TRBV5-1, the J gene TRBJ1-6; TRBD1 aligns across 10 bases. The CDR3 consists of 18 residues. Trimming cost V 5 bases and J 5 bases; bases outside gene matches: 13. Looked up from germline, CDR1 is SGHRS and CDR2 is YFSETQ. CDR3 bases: TGCGCCAGCAGAGAGTTCCGGACAGGGGGTCCAGATAATTCACCCCTCCACTTT. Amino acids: CASREFRTGGPDNSPLHF.

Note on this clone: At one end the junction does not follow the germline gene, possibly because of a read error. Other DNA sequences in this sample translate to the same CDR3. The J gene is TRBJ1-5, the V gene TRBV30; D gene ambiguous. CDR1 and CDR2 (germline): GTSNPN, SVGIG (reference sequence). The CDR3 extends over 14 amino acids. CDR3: CAWSGDGVGQPQHF. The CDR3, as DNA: TGTGCCTGGAGTGGAGACGGGGTTGGGCAGCCCCAGCACTTT.

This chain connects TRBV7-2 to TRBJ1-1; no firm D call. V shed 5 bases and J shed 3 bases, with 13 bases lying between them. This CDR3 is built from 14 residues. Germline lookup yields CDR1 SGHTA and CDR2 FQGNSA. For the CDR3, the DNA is TGTGCCAGCAGCCTGCGTCCAGGTGACACTGAAGCTTTCTTT. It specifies CASSLRPGDTEAFF.

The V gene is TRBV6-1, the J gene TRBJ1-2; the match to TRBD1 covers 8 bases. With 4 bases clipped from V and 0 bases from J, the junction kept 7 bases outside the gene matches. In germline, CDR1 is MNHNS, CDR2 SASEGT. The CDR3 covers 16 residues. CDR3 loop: CASSGPTGGANYGYTF. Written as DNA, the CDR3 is TGTGCCAGCAGTGGGCCCACAGGGGGAGCTAACTATGGCTACACCTTC.

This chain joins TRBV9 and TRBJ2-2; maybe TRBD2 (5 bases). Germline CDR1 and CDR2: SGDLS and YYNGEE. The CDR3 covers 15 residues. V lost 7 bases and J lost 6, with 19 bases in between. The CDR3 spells CASAGRAIVPGELFF. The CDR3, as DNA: TGTGCCAGCGCGGGTAGAGCCATCGTACCCGGGGAGCTGTTTTTT.

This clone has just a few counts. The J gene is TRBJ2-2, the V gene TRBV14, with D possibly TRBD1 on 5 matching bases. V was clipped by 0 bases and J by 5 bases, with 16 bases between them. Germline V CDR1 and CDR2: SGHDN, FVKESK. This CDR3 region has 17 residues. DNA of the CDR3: TGTGCCAGCAGCCAAGATATTTTCAGGGAAAGGACCGGGGAGCTGTTTTTT. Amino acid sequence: CASSQDIFRERTGELFF.

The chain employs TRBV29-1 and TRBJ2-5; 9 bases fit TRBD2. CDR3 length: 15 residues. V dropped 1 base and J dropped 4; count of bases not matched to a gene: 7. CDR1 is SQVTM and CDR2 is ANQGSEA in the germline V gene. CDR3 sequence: CSVEGGAGGGETQYF. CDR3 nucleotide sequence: TGCAGCGTTGAAGGGGGAGCGGGGGGTGGAGAGACCCAGTACTTC.

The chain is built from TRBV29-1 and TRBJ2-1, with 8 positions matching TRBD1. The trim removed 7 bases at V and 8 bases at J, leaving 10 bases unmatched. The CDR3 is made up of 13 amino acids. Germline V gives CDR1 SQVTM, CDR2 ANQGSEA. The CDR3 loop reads CSADGQGWDEQFF. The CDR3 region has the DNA TGCAGCGCCGACGGACAGGGTTGGGATGAGCAGTTCTTC.

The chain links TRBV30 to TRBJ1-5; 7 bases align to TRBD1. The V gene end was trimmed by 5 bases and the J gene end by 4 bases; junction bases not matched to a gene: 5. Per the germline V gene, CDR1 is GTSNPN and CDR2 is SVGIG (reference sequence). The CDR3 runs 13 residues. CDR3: CAWRDSHNQPQHF. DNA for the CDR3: TGTGCCTGGCGGGACAGCCATAATCAGCCCCAGCATTTT.

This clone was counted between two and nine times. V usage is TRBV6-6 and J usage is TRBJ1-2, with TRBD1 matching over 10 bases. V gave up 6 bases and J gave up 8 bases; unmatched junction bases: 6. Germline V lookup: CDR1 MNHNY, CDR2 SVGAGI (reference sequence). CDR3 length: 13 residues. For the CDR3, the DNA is TGTGCCAGCAGCACCTGGGACAGGGGCGGCTACACCTTC. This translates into CASSTWDRGGYTF.

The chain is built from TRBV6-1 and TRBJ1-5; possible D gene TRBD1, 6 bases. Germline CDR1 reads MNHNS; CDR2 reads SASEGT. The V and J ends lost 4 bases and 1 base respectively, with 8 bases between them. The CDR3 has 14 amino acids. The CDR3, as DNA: TGTGCCAGCAGTGTACAGGGAAGCAATCAGCCCCAGCATTTT. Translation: CASSVQGSNQPQHF.

The CDR3 region has the DNA TGTGCCAGCTCACCCCCCGGGACAGTGAACACCGGGGAGCTGTTTTTT. This encodes CASSPPGTVNTGELFF. This chain joins TRBV18 and TRBJ2-2, with 7 bases lining up with TRBD1. The CDR3 is 16 amino acids. The V and J ends lost 3 bases and 1 base, in that order; junction bases with no gene match: 5. Germline V lookup: CDR1 KGHSH, CDR2 LQKENI.

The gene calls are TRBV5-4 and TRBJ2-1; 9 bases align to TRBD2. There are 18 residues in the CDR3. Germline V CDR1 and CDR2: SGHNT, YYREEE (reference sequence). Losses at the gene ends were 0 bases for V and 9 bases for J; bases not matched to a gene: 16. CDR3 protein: CASSLATIAGALKLEQFF. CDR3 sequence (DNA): TGTGCCAGCAGCTTGGCCACCATAGCGGGAGCCCTTAAGCTTGAGCAGTTCTTC.

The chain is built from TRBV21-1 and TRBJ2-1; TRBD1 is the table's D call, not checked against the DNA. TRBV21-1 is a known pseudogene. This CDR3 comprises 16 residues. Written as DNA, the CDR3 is TGTGCCAGCAGCAAAGAGGGGGATGGGTCCTACAATGAGCAGTTCTTC. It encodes CASSKEGDGSYNEQFF.

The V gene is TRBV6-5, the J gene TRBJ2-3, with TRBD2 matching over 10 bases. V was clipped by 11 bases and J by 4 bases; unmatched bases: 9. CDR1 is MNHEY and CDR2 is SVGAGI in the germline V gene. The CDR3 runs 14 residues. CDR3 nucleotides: TGTGCCGGGGAAGCGGGGGGGCATTCAGATACGCAGTATTTT. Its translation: CAGEAGGHSDTQYF.

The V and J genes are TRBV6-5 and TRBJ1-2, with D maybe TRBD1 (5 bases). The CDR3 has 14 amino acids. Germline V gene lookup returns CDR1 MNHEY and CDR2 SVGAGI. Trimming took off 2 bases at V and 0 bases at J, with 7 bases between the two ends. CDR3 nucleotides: TGTGCCAGCAGTTACGACAGTGCTAACTATGGCTACACCTTC. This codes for CASSYDSANYGYTF.

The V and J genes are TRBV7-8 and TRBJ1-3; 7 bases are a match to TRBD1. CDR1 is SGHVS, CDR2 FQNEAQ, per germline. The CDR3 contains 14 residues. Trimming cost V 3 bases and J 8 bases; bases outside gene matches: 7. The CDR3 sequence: CASSFDRALDTIYF. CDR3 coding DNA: TGTGCCAGCAGCTTCGACAGGGCGCTTGACACCATATATTTT.

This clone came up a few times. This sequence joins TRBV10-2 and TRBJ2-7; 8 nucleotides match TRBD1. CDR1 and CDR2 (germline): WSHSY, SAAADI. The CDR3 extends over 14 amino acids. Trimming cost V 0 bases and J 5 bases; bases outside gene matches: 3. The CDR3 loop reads CASSESQGAHEQYF. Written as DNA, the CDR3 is TGCGCCAGCAGTGAGTCTCAGGGGGCCCACGAGCAGTACTTC.